The rows below give T cell receptor beta chains drawn from one sample of a study of blood T cells in healthy people across ages. TCRdb processed the 5' RACE reads anew with MiXCR; each CDR3 protein has one entry. In the table there are about 730,000 distinct CDR3 sequences, roughly two fifths of which are singletons. The sample consisted of blood. All receptors derive from a woman aged 55-69 years in good health. CDR3s include the opening cysteine and the closing phenylalanine or tryptophan. The D gene is left open where the match is weak. Some rows have no size entry. The others give once, few or many, or a class for an expanded clone.

V	size	D	J	DNA	CDR3
TRBV20-1	.	.	TRBJ1-2	TGCAGTGCTAGGGACAGTTATAACTATAGCTACACCTTC	CSARDSYNYSYTF
TRBV20-1	.	.	TRBJ2-7	TGCAGTGCACCGGGACGGACTGCCTGGGAGCAGTACTTC	CSAPGRTAWEQYF
TRBV30	.	TRBD1	TRBJ1-1	TGTGCCTGGAAGGCAGGGGGCAGGGAAGAAGCTTTCTTT	CAWKAGGREEAFF
TRBV7-6	.	.	TRBJ2-6	TGTGCCAGCAGCCGGGACAAGCGAACTGGGGCCAACGTCCTGACTTTC	CASSRDKRTGANVLTF
TRBV7-2	few	TRBD1	TRBJ2-1	TGTGCCAGCAGCTTATACCAGGGACAGGCTTTCTACAATGAGCAGTTCTTC	CASSLYQGQAFYNEQFF
TRBV28	few	.	TRBJ2-3	TGTGCCAGCAGTCCCGGACTCATTAGCACAGATACGCAGTATTTT	CASSPGLISTDTQYF
TRBV4-1	.	TRBD2	TRBJ2-5	TGCGCCAGCAGCCAATATTCAGGACTAGCGTTATACAATGAGCAGTACTTC	CASSQYSGLALYNEQYF
TRBV29-1	few	TRBD2	TRBJ2-1	TGCAGCGCAGGGAGTGATGCGGGACTAGGGTCGGATGAGCAGTTCTTC	CSAGSDAGLGSDEQFF
TRBV12-3/TRBV12-4	.	.	TRBJ2-5	TGTGCCAGCAGTTTAGCATCAGTTCATGAGCAGTACTTC	CASSLASVHEQYF
TRBV4-2	many	.	TRBJ2-3	TGTGCCAGCAGCCAAGATTGGGGAGTAGCCAGCCCGACAGATACGCAGTATTTT	CASSQDWGVASPTDTQYF
TRBV6-5	once	TRBD1	TRBJ1-5	TGTGCCAGCAGTTTTCCCTGGGACAGGGAGCTCGGCAATCAGCCCCAGCATTTT	CASSFPWDRELGNQPQHF
TRBV27	.	.	TRBJ2-1	TGTGCCAGCAGTGTATCAGGGGAGAATGAGCAGTTCTTC	CASSVSGENEQFF
TRBV25-1	.	TRBD2	TRBJ2-5	TGTGCCAGCAGTGAGCGGGGGAGCCAAGAGACCCAGTACTTC	CASSERGSQETQYF
TRBV5-1	.	.	TRBJ2-2	TGCGCCAGCAGCTTGGACAGTAATCTTGCGAACACCGGGGAGCTGTTTTTT	CASSLDSNLANTGELFF
TRBV20-1	few	.	TRBJ2-7	TGCAGTGCGGCGGGGAAGGGAAACCGAGTCAACGAGCAGTACTTC	CSAAGKGNRVNEQYF
TRBV2	.	TRBD1	TRBJ1-1	TGTGCCAGCAGTACAACACAGGGGATCACTGAAGCTTTCTTT	CASSTTQGITEAFF